Listed below are T cell receptor beta chains from one sample, sequenced in a study of T cell changes during pregnancy in multiple sclerosis. Measured with immunoSEQ multiplex PCR; TCRdb has only the in-frame clones, and not every one. Seen here are about 40,000 clones, roughly nine tenths observed once, and the top ten hold more than 0.5%. This specimen consisted of CD4+ T cells from peripheral blood mononuclear cells, obtained in the first trimester of pregnancy. The receptors were gathered from a female donor with multiple sclerosis, enrolled in a pregnancy study. Each CDR3 is given with its conserved first and last residue. A D gene is named only where the DNA matches it firmly. Only some rows state a clone size, as once, few, many or a class for expanded clones.

D	V	J	size	DNA	CDR3
.	TRBV4-1	TRBJ2-7	.	TGCGCCAGCAGCCATGCGGAGTACTACGAGCAGTACTTC	CASSHAEYYEQYF
TRBD2	TRBV4-3	TRBJ2-1	.	TGCGCCAGCAGCCATGGGACTAGGGGCAGTGAGCAGTTCTTC	CASSHGTRGSEQFF
TRBD2	TRBV7-2	TRBJ2-7	.	TGTGCCAGCAGCTCCGGCGGGGGGCCCGACGAGCAGTACTTC	CASSSGGGPDEQYF
.	TRBV7-9	TRBJ2-1	.	TGTGCCAGCAGCTTAGTGTGGGCCAACGATGAGCAGTTCTTC	CASSLVWANDEQFF
.	TRBV7-9	TRBJ1-2	once	TGTGCCAGCAGCTTAGATCGGGTCTATGGCTACACCTTC	CASSLDRVYGYTF
.	TRBV6-4	TRBJ1-3	few	TGTGCCAGCGGTAGCAAGGCGGGAAACACCATATATTTT	CASGSKAGNTIYF
.	TRBV2	TRBJ1-2	.	TGTGCCAGCAGTGAAGGGGGGCTCTTTTATGGCTACACCTTC	CASSEGGLFYGYTF
TRBD1	TRBV6-5	TRBJ2-6	.	TGTGCCAGCAGTTCAGCAGGGGGCTCTGGGGCCAACGTCCTGACTTTC	CASSSAGGSGANVLTF
.	TRBV6-4	TRBJ1-1	.	TGTGCCAGCAGGGACAGCATGAACACTGAAGCTTTCTTT	CASRDSMNTEAFF
.	TRBV7-2	TRBJ2-3	.	TGTGCCAGCAGCCCCACCTACCTAGGCACAGATACGCAGTATTTT	CASSPTYLGTDTQYF
TRBD1	TRBV19	TRBJ1-2	.	TGTGCCAGTAGTGACCCTAGGGGGCTAGGCTATGGCTACACCTTC	CASSDPRGLGYGYTF
.	TRBV10-3	TRBJ1-1	.	TGTGCCATCAGTGAGTCGACGCGGGGACTAGAAGCTTTCTTT	CAISESTRGLEAFF
TRBD2	TRBV4-2	TRBJ2-7	.	TGTGCCAGCAGCCAAGATCCGGGGGGGCGTTCGTACGAGCAGTACTTC	CASSQDPGGRSYEQYF
TRBD1	TRBV5-8	TRBJ2-5	.	TGTGCCAGCAGCCTAGGGACAGGGGAGGGAGAGACCCAGTACTTC	CASSLGTGEGETQYF
TRBD1	TRBV11-3	TRBJ1-3	.	TGTGCCAGCAGCTACGGACAGGGCTCTGGAAACACCATATATTTT	CASSYGQGSGNTIYF
.	TRBV28	TRBJ2-7	.	TGTGCCACCCAGGGGCTGACCTACGAGCAGTACTTC	CATQGLTYEQYF
.	TRBV7-3	TRBJ1-1	.	TGTGCCAGCAGCCCCTACAGGGAGTCGGGTGAAGCTTTCTTT	CASSPYRESGEAFF
TRBD1	TRBV25-1	TRBJ1-2	.	TGTGCCAGCAGTGAGACAGGGGTCGTCGGCAGTGTAGAAGGCTACACCTTC	CASSETGVVGSVEGYTF
TRBD2	TRBV14	TRBJ2-7	.	TGTGCCAGCAGCTTTGCGGCTAGCGGGGGCTACGAGCAGTACTTC	CASSFAASGGYEQYF
TRBD1	TRBV7-2	TRBJ2-7	.	TGTGCCAGCAGCCTAAGGGACAGGGACGAGCAGTACTTC	CASSLRDRDEQYF
TRBD1	TRBV30	TRBJ2-2	.	TGTGCTTCCGGACAGGGGGTCACCGGGGAGCTGTTTTTT	CASGQGVTGELFF
.	TRBV7-9	TRBJ1-3	.	TGTGCCAGCAGCCTCAGGGGCTCGGGAAACACCATATATTTT	CASSLRGSGNTIYF
.	TRBV18	TRBJ1-6	once	TGTGCCAGCTCAACTACTAATTCACCCCTCCACTTT	CASSTTNSPLHF
.	TRBV7-9	TRBJ1-4	.	TGTGCCAGCAGCTTATGGCGCAGGGTAGACGAAAAACTGTTTTTT	CASSLWRRVDEKLFF
TRBD2	TRBV27	TRBJ2-1	.	TGTGCCAGCAGTCCCACCGGGACTAGCGGGAGCAATGAGCAGTTCTTC	CASSPTGTSGSNEQFF
TRBD2	TRBV18	TRBJ2-3	.	TGTGCCAGCTCACCAGGACTAGCGGGAGGGCCGTTGGGCACAGATACGCAGTATTTT	CASSPGLAGGPLGTDTQYF
.	TRBV30	TRBJ1-1	few	TGTGCCTGGATTGAGGTAATTGAAGCTTTCTTT	CAWIEVIEAFF
TRBD1	TRBV5-6	TRBJ1-2	.	TGTGCCAGCAGCCTCAGACAGGGTATTCGGTATGGCTACACCTTC	CASSLRQGIRYGYTF
.	TRBV19	TRBJ2-2	.	TGTGCCAGTAGTATAGGAACAGGGTTGACCGGGGAGCTGTTTTTT	CASSIGTGLTGELFF
.	TRBV4-1	TRBJ2-7	.	TGCGCCAGCAGCCACGCGGGGAGGACGTCGGTCTTGGACGAGCAGTACTTC	CASSHAGRTSVLDEQYF
TRBD2	TRBV6-5	TRBJ2-3	.	TGTGCCAGCAGAACTAGCGGGGGCACAGATACGCAGTATTTT	CASRTSGGTDTQYF
.	TRBV19	TRBJ1-2	.	TGTGCCAGTAGTGGTTGGATCACTAAGGGAGGCTATGGCTACACCTTC	CASSGWITKGGYGYTF
.	TRBV6-1	TRBJ2-2	.	TGTGCCAGCCTCTGGGCGGGGACCGGGGAGCTGTTTTTT	CASLWAGTGELFF
TRBD1	TRBV7-7	TRBJ1-3	medium-sized	TGTGCCAGCAGCCCGGGACAGGCGAGCTCTGGAAACACCATATATTTT	CASSPGQASSGNTIYF
.	TRBV18	TRBJ2-7	.	TGTGCCAGCTCACCGCAAGACAACAGGGTAGGGGAGCAGTACTTC	CASSPQDNRVGEQYF
TRBD2	TRBV5-1	TRBJ2-7	.	TGCGCCAGCAGCTTGGTCGGTAGCGGGATGCTTCGCTACGAGCAGTACTTC	CASSLVGSGMLRYEQYF
TRBD2	TRBV11-3	TRBJ2-1	.	TGTGCCAGCAGCTGGACTAGTGGTCGCAATGAGCAGTTCTTC	CASSWTSGRNEQFF
.	TRBV30	TRBJ1-5	once	TGTGCCTGGAGTGTCCAACAGGACGAACCCCAGCATTTT	CAWSVQQDEPQHF
TRBD2	TRBV30	TRBJ2-7	.	TGTGCCTGGAGCAGAACCCTGACTAGCGGGAGGGCGGAGGAGCAGTACTTC	CAWSRTLTSGRAEEQYF
TRBD1	TRBV13	TRBJ1-1	once	TGTGCCAGCAGCTTAAGGGGGCGCGGCACTGAAGCTTTCTTT	CASSLRGRGTEAFF
TRBD1	TRBV5-8	TRBJ2-7	.	TGTGCCAGCAGCTCAGGACAGGGGTACGAGCAGTACTTC	CASSSGQGYEQYF
.	TRBV5-1	TRBJ2-2	.	TGCGCCAGCAGCTTGGTGGTCGGGAGTAACACCGGGGAGCTGTTTTTT	CASSLVVGSNTGELFF
.	TRBV5-6	TRBJ1-6	.	TGTGCCAGCAGCCCGGGACACCTTAATTCACCCCTCCACTTT	CASSPGHLNSPLHF
TRBD1	TRBV7-9	TRBJ1-1	.	TGTGCCAGCCGAGAACAGGGGGCGAGCACTGAAGCTTTCTTT	CASREQGASTEAFF
.	TRBV6-1	TRBJ1-2	.	TGTGCCAGCAGGGAACAGTGGTTGATCTATGGCTACACCTTC	CASREQWLIYGYTF
.	TRBV7-9	TRBJ1-1	.	TGTGCCAGCAGGGGCTACACTGAAGCTTTCTTT	CASRGYTEAFF
TRBD1	TRBV2	TRBJ1-5	.	TGTGCCAGCACCGACAGGAGGGACAGGGGGGGAAGGAATCAGCCCCAGCATTTT	CASTDRRDRGGRNQPQHF
TRBD1	TRBV6-6	TRBJ1-5	.	TGTGCCAGCAGCCCCCCCGGACAGGATAGCAATCAGCCCCAGCATTTT	CASSPPGQDSNQPQHF
.	TRBV7-2	TRBJ2-3	.	TGTGCCAGCAGCTCCGGGGTCGTGGGGGCAGGGGATACGCAGTATTTT	CASSSGVVGAGDTQYF
.	TRBV4-3	TRBJ1-2	.	TGCGCCAGCAGCGCGCGGACAGAAGCTAACTATGGCTACACCTTC	CASSARTEANYGYTF
.	TRBV10-1	TRBJ1-2	.	TGCGCCAGCAGTGCTGGGGAGGACTATGGCTACACCTTC	CASSAGEDYGYTF
.	TRBV28	TRBJ2-7	few	TGTGCCAGCAGTCCTTTTATGGTCCAACAGTCTGGAAGATACGAGCAGTACTTC	CASSPFMVQQSGRYEQYF
.	TRBV27	TRBJ1-5	few	TGTGCCAGCAGTTTAGCGGGTCAGCCCCAGCATTTT	CASSLAGQPQHF
.	TRBV5-1	TRBJ1-6	.	TGCGCCAGCAGCTTGCAGGGTAGCAATTCACCCCTCCACTTT	CASSLQGSNSPLHF